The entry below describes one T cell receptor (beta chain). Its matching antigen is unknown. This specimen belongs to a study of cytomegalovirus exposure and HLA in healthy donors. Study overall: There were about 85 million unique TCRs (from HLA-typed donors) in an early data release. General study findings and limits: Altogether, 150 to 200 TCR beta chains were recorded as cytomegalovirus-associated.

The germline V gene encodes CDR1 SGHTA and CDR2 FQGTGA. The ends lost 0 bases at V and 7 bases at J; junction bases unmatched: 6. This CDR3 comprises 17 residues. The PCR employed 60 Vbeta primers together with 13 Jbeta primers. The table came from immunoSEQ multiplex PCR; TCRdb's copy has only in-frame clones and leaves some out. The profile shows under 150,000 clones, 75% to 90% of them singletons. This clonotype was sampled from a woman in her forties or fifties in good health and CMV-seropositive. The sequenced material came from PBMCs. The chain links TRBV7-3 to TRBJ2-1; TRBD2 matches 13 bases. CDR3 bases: TGTGCCAGCAGCTTAACGGGGGGGACTAGCGGGATGAATGAGCAGTTCTTC. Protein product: CASSLTGGTSGMNEQFF.